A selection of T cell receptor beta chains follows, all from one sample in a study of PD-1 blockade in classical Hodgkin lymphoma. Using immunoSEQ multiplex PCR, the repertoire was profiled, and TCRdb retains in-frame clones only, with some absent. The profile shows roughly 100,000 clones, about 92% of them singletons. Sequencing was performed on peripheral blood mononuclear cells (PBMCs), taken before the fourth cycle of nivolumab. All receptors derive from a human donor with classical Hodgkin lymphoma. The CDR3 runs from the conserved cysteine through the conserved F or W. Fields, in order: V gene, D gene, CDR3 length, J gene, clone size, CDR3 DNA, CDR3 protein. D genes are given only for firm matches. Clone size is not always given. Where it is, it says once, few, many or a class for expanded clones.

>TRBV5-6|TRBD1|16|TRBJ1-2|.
TGTGCCAGCTATCAGACAGGGGAGTGGGGAGACTATGGCTACACCTTC
CASYQTGEWGDYGYTF
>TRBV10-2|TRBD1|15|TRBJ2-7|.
TGCGCCAGCAGTGAGTCGAGGGGACAGGGATACGAGCAGTACTTC
CASSESRGQGYEQYF
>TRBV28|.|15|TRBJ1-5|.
TGTGCCAGCAGTTCGCAGGGTGGGGGTTATCAGCCCCAGCATTTT
CASSSQGGGYQPQHF
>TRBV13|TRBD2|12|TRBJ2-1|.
TGTGCCAGCAGCTCGATCCCGGGACTATGGTTCTTC
CASSSIPGLWFF
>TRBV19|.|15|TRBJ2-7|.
TGTGCCAGTAGTATAGACCCAACAGCATCCTACGAGCAGTACTTC
CASSIDPTASYEQYF
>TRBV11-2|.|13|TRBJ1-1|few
TGTGCCAGCAGCTTAGGCGGGTGGGCGGGAGCTTTCTTT
CASSLGGWAGAFF
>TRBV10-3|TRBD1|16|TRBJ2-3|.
TGTGCCATCAGGATACCGGGACAGGGGGCGACAGATACGCAGTATTTT
CAIRIPGQGATDTQYF
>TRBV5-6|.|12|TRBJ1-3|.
TGTGCCAGCAGCTTGTATGAGAACACCATATATTTT
CASSLYENTIYF
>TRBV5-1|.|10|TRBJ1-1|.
TGCGCCAGCAGCCTTGATGAAGCTTTCTTT
CASSLDEAFF
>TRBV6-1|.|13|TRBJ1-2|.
TGTGCCAGCAGTGCGTCACGAGACTATGGCTACACCTTC
CASSASRDYGYTF
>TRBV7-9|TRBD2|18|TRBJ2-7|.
TGTGCCAGCAGCGTAAACAAAATATCTAGCGGAGGCTCCTACGAGCAGTACTTC
CASSVNKISSGGSYEQYF
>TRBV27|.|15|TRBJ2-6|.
TGTGCCAGCAGTTTACTGGATTCTGGGGCCAACGTCCTGACTTTC
CASSLLDSGANVLTF
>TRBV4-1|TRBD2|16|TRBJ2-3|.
TGCGCCAGCAGCCAAGATCGAGCGGGAGTTGGAGATACGCAGTATTTT
CASSQDRAGVGDTQYF
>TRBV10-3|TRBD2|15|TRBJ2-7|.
TGTGCCATCAGCGCGCCGGGGGGGCCTACCTACGAGCAGTACTTC
CAISAPGGPTYEQYF
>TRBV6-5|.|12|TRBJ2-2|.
TGTGCCAGCACCGGGAACACCGGGGAGCTGTTTTTT
CASTGNTGELFF
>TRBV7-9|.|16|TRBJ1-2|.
TGTGCCAGCAGCCCACTTGGCGGGATAGATAACTATGGCTACACCTTC
CASSPLGGIDNYGYTF
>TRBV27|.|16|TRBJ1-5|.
TGTGCCAGCAGCCCCATTTGGGCCCCCGGCGGGCAGCCCCAGCATTTT
CASSPIWAPGGQPQHF
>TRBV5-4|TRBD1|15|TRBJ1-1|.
TGTGCCAGCAGCTACGAACAGGGGACGGGGGCTGAAGCTTTCTTT
CASSYEQGTGAEAFF
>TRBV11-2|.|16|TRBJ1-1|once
TGTGCCAGCAGCTGGGACCTACAGCATTTGAACACTGAAGCTTTCTTT
CASSWDLQHLNTEAFF
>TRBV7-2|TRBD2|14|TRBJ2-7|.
TGTGCCAGCAGCCCGGGGGGAAGCTCCTACGAGCAGTACTTC
CASSPGGSSYEQYF
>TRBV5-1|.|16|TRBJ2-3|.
TGCGCCAGCAGCTTGGGCGGAAGAACCAGCACAGATACGCAGTATTTT
CASSLGGRTSTDTQYF
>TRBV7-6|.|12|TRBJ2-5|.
TGTGCCAGCAGCCCGACTGTAGGGACCCAGTACTTC
CASSPTVGTQYF